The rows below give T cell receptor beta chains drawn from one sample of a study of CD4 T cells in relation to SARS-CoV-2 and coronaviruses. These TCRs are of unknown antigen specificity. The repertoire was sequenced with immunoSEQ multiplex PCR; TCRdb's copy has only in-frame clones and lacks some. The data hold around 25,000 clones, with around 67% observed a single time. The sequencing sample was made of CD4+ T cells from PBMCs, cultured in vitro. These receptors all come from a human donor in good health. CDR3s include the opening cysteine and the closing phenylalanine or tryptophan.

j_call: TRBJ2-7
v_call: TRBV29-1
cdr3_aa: CSVVESGPSYEQYF

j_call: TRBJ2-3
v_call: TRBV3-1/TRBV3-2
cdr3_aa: CASSTRGGGRDTQYF

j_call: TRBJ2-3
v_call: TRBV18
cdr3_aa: CASSPKAGGITDTQYF

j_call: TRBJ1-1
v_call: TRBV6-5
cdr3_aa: CASSYDSLNTEAFF

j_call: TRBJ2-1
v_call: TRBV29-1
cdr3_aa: CSVNVADNEQFF

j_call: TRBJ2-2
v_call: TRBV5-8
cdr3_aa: CASSPTGRGNTGELFF

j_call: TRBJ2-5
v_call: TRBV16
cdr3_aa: CASSRTYVGGETQYF

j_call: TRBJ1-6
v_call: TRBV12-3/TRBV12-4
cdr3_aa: CASSLAGEALHF

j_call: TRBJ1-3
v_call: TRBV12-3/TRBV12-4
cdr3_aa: CASSPQENTIYF

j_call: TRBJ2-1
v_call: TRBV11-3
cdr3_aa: CASSLGGSYNEQFF

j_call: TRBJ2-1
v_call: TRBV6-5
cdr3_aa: CASSYQQRGEQFF

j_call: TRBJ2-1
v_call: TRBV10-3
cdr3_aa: CAISEGTGGHNEQFF

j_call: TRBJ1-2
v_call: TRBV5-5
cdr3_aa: CASSQALGSGYTF

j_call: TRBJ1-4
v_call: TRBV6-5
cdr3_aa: CASRRNRGGEKLFF

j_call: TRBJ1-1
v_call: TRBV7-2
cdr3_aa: CASSSRTLTGTTEAFF

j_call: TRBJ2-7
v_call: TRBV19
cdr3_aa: CASSIQGSHEQYF

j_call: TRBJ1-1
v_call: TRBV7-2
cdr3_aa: CASSQTGGTEAFF

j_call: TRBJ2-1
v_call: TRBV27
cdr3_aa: CASSRPGTSHNEQFF

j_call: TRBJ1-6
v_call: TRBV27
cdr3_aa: CASSPRTGRNSPLHF

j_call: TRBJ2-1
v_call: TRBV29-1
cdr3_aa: CSVESHALGLGSYNEQFF

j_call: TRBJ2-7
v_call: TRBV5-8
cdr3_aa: CASSSDSYEQYF

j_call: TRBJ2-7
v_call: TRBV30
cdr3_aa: CAWSLTYEQYF

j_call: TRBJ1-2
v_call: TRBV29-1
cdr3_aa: CSVEPTGLLYGYTF

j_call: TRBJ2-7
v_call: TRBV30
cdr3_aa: CAWGVGEQYF

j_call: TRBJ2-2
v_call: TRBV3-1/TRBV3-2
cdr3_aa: CASSHPKAHPANTGELFF

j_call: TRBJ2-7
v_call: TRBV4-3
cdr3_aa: CASSQDQAGTASSYEQYF

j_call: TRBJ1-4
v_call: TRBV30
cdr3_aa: CAWSWAPSEKLFF

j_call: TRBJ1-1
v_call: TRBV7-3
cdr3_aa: CASSRERNTEAFF

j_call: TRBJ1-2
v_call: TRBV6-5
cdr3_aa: CASSYGAGDLYGYTF

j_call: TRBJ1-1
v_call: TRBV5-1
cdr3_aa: CASSLSTAPGQHEAFF

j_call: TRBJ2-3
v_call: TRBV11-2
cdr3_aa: CASSLGASGSEADTQYF

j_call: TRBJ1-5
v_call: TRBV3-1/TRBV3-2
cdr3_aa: CASSQGHRQHF